The clone carrying this T cell receptor (beta chain) was counted a single time. This entry comes from a study of T cells after yellow fever vaccination. The overall study: Preparation of fractions with low cell numbers was performed using SMART-Seq v4 Ultra Low Input.

Template-switching 5'RACE yielded the TCR cDNA; a universal primer site and UMIs were added in the process. TCRdb re-analysed the 5' RACE reads in MiXCR, keeping a single row per CDR3 protein. The sample yields about 74,000 distinct CDR3 sequences, approximately 6.5% seen once. CDR3 length: 14 amino acids. Germline values: CDR1 DFQATT, CDR2 SNEGSKA (reference sequence). The V and J ends lost 0 bases and 2 bases, in that order; junction bases with no gene match: 1. The material sequenced was CD8+ T cells sorted from PBMCs, taken 5 to 6 days after the first yellow fever vaccination. The source of this sequence is a man younger than 30 who received the YFV17D yellow fever vaccine. The V gene is TRBV20-1, the J gene TRBJ2-5; 9 bases agree with TRBD2. The CDR3 loop is CSARDTSGQETQYF. The CDR3 bases are TGCAGTGCTAGAGACACTAGCGGGCAAGAGACCCAGTACTTC.